The present entry profiles one TCR beta chain with its context. The V gene lost 0 bases and the J gene lost 7 bases, with 12 bases spanning the gap. The CDR3 spans 14 residues. Germline lookup yields CDR1 LGHNA and CDR2 YSLEER. The data stem from a study of blood T cell repertoires in COVID-19. About the research overall: PBMCs, B-cell-depleted T cells, or T cells provided the cDNA or gDNA that made up the material.

Methods used by the authors: Using reference gene primer amplification, nucleated cell counts were estimated. Assay used: immunoSEQ multiplex PCR; TCRdb lists only in-frame clones, some missing. The V and J calls and clone size come from that table; D and trimming were worked out from the DNA. The repertoire has 300,000 or so clones, 70% to 90% of them found once; the top ten carry around 5.9%. This receptor was obtained from a woman between 25 and 40 years old who had recovered from COVID-19. Sequences were obtained from PBMCs or T cells enriched from blood (not recorded which). The chain couples TRBV4-3 to TRBJ1-2, with D hard to call. CDR3 nucleotides: TGCGCCAGCAGCCAAGATCGGGGTCGGACTGGCTACACCTTC. It is translated as CASSQDRGRTGYTF.